A single sample gave rise to the 17 T cell receptor beta chains below, sequenced in a study of spatial heterogeneity in lung cancer. Each CDR3 protein gets one entry after TCRdb re-called the 5' RACE reads with MiXCR. Altogether about 8,100 distinct CDR3 sequences are present, approximately 12% being singletons, with the ten largest covering 8% to 13%. Points from the study as a whole: How many expanded intratumoral alpha and beta TCRs were present tracked the tumor mutation count, which was a count of nonsynonymous mutations.

What these receptors recognize is not known. Specified time point: sample taken at primary tumor resection. The sequences come from lung tumor tissue, collected at surgery. All receptors come from a male donor with early-stage non-small cell lung cancer.

The chain is built from TRBV20-1 and TRBJ2-7, with D perhaps given as TRBD1 or TRBD2 (6 bases each). The V gene's germline CDR1 is DFQATT and CDR2 SNEGSKA (reference sequence). The CDR3 runs to 13 residues. V lost 6 bases, J lost 3 bases, and 15 bases lay in between. The CDR3 region has the DNA TGCAGTGCCGAACCGGGGGACAACTACGAGCAGTACTTC. It specifies CSAEPGDNYEQYF.

This clonotype is categorized as medium-sized. This chain links TRBV5-5 with TRBJ1-1; D perhaps matches TRBD1 (5 bases). V dropped 1 base and J dropped 1 base, with 14 bases sitting between them. This CDR3 region has 16 residues. Germline CDR1 reads SGHKS; CDR2 reads YYEKEE (reference sequence). DNA for the CDR3: TGTGCCAGCAGCTTGCTACAGGAGGCGGGGAACACTGAAGCTTTCTTT. Translation: CASSLLQEAGNTEAFF.

This clonotype was detected ten times or more. The rearrangement uses TRBV7-4 and TRBJ2-1; 9 bases fit TRBD2. CDR3 length equals 16 residues. The trim removed 2 bases at V and 10 bases at J, leaving 12 bases unmatched. Germline V gene data show CDR1 as SGHVT and CDR2 as SQSDAQ. DNA for the CDR3: TGTGCCAGCAGCTTATTAGGGACTAGCCCTTTGGGGGAGCAGTTCTTC. Its protein is CASSLLGTSPLGEQFF.

CDR3 sequence (DNA): TGTGCCAGCAGTTTAGGGGTGGATAATTCACCCCTCCACTTT. It encodes CASSLGVDNSPLHF. The rearrangement joins TRBV6-6 to TRBJ1-6, with D possibly TRBD1 on 5 matching bases. Trimming took 4 bases from V and 5 from J, leaving 9 bases between them. CDR1 and CDR2 (germline): MNHNY, SVGAGI (reference sequence). The CDR3 runs 14 residues.

This clonotype was observed at least ten times. The chain uses TRBV6-2 or TRBV6-3 and TRBJ2-2, with D maybe TRBD1 (6 bases). The CDR3 extends over 15 amino acids. Germline V gives CDR1 MNHEY, CDR2 SVGEGT. The ends were cut back, 5 bases at V and 7 bases at J, with 17 bases in the middle. The CDR3 reads CASSTATGPFGELFF. The CDR3 DNA reads TGTGCCAGCAGTACGGCGACAGGCCCGTTCGGGGAGCTGTTTTTT.

In this sample, this clonotype turned up many times. The V and J genes are TRBV12-3 or TRBV12-4 and TRBJ2-3; 8 nucleotides agree with TRBD1. This CDR3 contains 14 residues. V trimming: 4 bases; J trimming: 2 bases; junction bases outside the gene matches: 2. The CDR3 sequence is CASSYQGATDTQYF. In nucleotides, the CDR3 is TGTGCCAGCAGTTACCAGGGGGCCACAGATACGCAGTATTTT.

V and J are TRBV7-2 and TRBJ2-7, with D perhaps TRBD1 or TRBD2 (5 bases each). Trimming cost V 5 bases and J 3 bases, with 17 bases left between them. There are 15 residues in the CDR3. Germline V gives CDR1 SGHTA, CDR2 FQGNSA. In DNA, the CDR3 is TGTGCCAGCAGCGATAAGACCGGGGCCTACTACGAGCAGTACTTC. Its translation: CASSDKTGAYYEQYF.

By sample fraction, this clonotype is medium-sized (0.01 to 0.1%). This chain links TRBV3-1 with TRBJ2-1, with 13 bases identical to TRBD2. Trimming cost V 4 bases and J 8 bases; bases outside gene matches: 5. The length of the CDR3 is 15 residues. Germline V lookup: CDR1 LGHDT, CDR2 YNNKEL (reference sequence). The CDR3 nucleotides are TGTGCCAGCAGCCTGTCGGGACTAGCGGGGTATGAGCAGTTCTTC. Encoded protein: CASSLSGLAGYEQFF.

This clonotype was observed at least ten times. This chain links TRBV21-1 with TRBJ1-1; no check of the table's D call, TRBD1, against the DNA was made. TRBV21-1 is tagged as a pseudogene. This CDR3 is 13 amino acids long. This CDR3 reads CASSKVGGTEAFF. CDR3 coding DNA: TGTGCCAGCAGCAAAGTGGGCGGCACTGAAGCTTTCTTT.

The table lists this clonotype with many counts. The J gene is TRBJ1-3, the V gene TRBV28; D may be TRBD1 (6 bases). This CDR3 spans 14 amino acids. Germline assignment: CDR1 MDHEN and CDR2 SYDVKM. Trimming took 7 bases from V and 7 from J, leaving 17 bases between them. The CDR3 DNA is TGTGCCAGCATAAGGCAGGGGTTAAGGAACACCATATATTTT. Translated, it gives CASIRQGLRNTIYF.

This clonotype is classed as medium-sized. The chain has TRBV16 and TRBJ2-1, with D maybe TRBD1 (5 bases). V was clipped by 7 bases and J by 1 base, with 11 bases between them. Germline CDR1 KGHSY, CDR2 FQNENV. The CDR3 is made up of 14 amino acids. CDR3 region: CASTNDRSYNEQFF. Written as DNA, the CDR3 is TGTGCCAGCACGAACGACAGATCCTACAATGAGCAGTTCTTC. Filled out from reference TRBV16 and TRBJ2-1, the complete variable domain reads GEEVAQTPKHLVRGEGQKAKLYCAPIKGHSYVFWYQQVLKNEFKFLISFQNENVFDETGMPKERFSAKCLPNSPCSLEIQATKLEDSAVYFCASTNDRSYNEQFFGPGTRLTVL.

This clonotype was seen ten or more times. V usage is TRBV7-2 and J usage is TRBJ2-1; 10 bases fit TRBD2. The germline V gene encodes CDR1 SGHTA and CDR2 FQGNSA. V was clipped by 1 base and J by 5 bases; unmatched bases: 2. This CDR3 is 15 amino acids long. CDR3 sequence reads: CASSLVSGRDNEQFF. The CDR3, as DNA: TGTGCCAGCAGCTTAGTAAGCGGGAGGGACAATGAGCAGTTCTTC.

This clonotype appeared many times. J is TRBJ2-3 and V is TRBV20-1; D gene uncertain. V lost 1 base, J lost 0 bases, and 8 bases lay in between. Germline V gene sequence: CDR1 DFQATT, CDR2 SNEGSKA (reference sequence). The CDR3 consists of 14 residues. The CDR3 protein is CSARGVGSTDTQYF. The DNA for the CDR3 is TGCAGTGCTAGAGGGGTCGGAAGCACAGATACGCAGTATTTT.

This clonotype is medium-sized by share. The V gene is TRBV6-5, the J gene TRBJ2-7; 7 positions agree with TRBD1. With V trimmed by 7 bases and J by 1 base, 10 bases remained unmatched. Germline V gene sequence: CDR1 MNHEY, CDR2 SVGAGI. This CDR3 is built from 15 residues. This CDR3 is CASNRRGLESYEQYF. CDR3 DNA sequence: TGTGCCAGCAATAGAAGGGGGCTGGAATCCTACGAGCAGTACTTC.

Many counts were recorded for this clonotype. V usage is TRBV5-6 and J usage is TRBJ2-1, with a possible D match to TRBD2 (5 bases). There are 14 residues in the CDR3. Germline-derived CDR1 and CDR2 are SGHDT and YYEEEE. Trimming removed 0 bases at V and 6 bases at J, with 10 bases between. The CDR3, as DNA: TGTGCCAGCAGCTTGGCCCACCGGGGCAATGAGCAGTTCTTC. This gives the protein CASSLAHRGNEQFF.

V gene TRBV12-3 or TRBV12-4 combines with J gene TRBJ2-5; D unclear. V was clipped by 5 bases and J by 1 base, with 11 bases between them. This CDR3 comprises 14 residues. DNA of the CDR3: TGTGCCAGCAGTGGAAGAGCGACCCAAGAGACCCAGTACTTC. Translated: CASSGRATQETQYF.

This clonotype was counted at least ten times. The chain recombines TRBV6-1 with TRBJ2-7; tentatively, D is TRBD2 (6 bases). Germline V gene data show CDR1 as MNHNS and CDR2 as SASEGT. CDR3 length: 14 amino acids. V lost 4 bases and J 9 bases, leaving 19 bases between the germline ends. The CDR3 DNA follows: TGTGCCAGCAGTGGCAACCGGGACTCCAGTTGGCAGTACTTC. Amino acid sequence: CASSGNRDSSWQYF.